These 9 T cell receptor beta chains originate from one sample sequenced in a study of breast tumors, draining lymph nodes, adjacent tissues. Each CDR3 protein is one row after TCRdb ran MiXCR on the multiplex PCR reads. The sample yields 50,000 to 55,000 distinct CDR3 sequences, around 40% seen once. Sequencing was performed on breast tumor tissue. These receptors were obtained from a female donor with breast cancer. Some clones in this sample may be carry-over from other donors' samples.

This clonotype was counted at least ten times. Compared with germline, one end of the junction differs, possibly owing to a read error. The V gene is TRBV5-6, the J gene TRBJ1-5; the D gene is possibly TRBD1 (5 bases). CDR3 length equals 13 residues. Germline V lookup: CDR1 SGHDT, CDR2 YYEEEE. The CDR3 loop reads CASSFWGNQPRHF. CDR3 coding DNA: TGTGCCAGCAGCTTTTGGGGCAATCAGCCCCGGCATTTT.

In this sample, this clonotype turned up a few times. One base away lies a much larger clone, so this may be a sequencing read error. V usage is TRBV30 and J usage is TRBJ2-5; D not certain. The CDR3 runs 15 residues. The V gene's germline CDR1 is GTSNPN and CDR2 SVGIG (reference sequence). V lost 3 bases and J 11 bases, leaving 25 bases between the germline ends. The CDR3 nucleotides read TGTGCCTGGAGGCCCATAAGCGCCGGGCTCAGAAGGCAGTACTTC. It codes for CAWRPISAGLRRQYF.

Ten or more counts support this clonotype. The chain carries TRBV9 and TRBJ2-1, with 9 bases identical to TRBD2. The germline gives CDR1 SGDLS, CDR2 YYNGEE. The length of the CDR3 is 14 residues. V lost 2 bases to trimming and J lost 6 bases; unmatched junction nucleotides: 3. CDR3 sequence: CASSVSGSSNEQFF. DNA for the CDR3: TGTGCCAGCAGCGTTAGCGGGAGTTCCAATGAGCAGTTCTTC.

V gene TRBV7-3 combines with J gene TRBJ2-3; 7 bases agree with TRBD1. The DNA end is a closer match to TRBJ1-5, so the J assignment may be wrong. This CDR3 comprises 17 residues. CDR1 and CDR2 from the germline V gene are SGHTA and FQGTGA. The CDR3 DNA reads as TGTGCCAGCAGCTTCCAGGGGGGACTAGCGGGAAAAGATCCGCAGCATTTT. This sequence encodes CASSFQGGLAGKDPQHF.

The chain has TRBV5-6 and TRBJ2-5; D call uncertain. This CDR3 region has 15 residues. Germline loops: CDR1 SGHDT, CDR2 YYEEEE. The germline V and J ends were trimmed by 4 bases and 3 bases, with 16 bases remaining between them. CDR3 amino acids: CASSPMRPGKETQYF. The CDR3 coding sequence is TGTGCCAGCAGCCCTATGAGACCGGGTAAAGAGACCCAGTACTTC.

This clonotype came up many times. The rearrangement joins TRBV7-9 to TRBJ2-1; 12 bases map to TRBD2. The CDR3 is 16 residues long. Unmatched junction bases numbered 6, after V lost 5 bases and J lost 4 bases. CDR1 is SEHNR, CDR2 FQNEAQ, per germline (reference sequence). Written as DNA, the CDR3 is TGTGCCAGCAGCCCCAGACTAGCGGGAGTTTACAATGAGCAGTTCTTC. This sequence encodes CASSPRLAGVYNEQFF.

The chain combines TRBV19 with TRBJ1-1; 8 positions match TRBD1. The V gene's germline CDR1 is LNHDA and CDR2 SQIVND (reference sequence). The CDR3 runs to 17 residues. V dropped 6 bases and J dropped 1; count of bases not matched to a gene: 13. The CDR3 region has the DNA TGTGCCAGTAGCAGGACAGGGACCATAGGTCGGAACACTGAAGCTTTCTTT. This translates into CASSRTGTIGRNTEAFF. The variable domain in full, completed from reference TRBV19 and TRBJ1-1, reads DGGITQSPKYLFRKEGQNVTLSCEQNLNHDAMYWYRQDPGQGLRLIYYSQIVNDFQKGDIAEGYSVSREKKESFPLTVTSAQKNPTAFYLCASSRTGTIGRNTEAFFGQGTRLTVV.

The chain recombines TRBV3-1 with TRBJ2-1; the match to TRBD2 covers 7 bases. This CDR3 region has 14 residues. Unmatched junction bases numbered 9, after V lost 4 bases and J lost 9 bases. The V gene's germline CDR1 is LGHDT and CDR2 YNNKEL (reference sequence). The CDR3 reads CASSPGLTGGEQFF. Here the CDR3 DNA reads TGTGCCAGCAGCCCCGGGCTAACGGGGGGTGAGCAGTTCTTC.

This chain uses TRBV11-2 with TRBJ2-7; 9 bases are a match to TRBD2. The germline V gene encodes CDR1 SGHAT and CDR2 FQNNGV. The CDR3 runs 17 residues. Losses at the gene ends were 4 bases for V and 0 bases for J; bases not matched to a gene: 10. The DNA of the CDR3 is TGTGCCAGCAGCTCCGGGACTAGCTTTTTCTCCTCCTACGAGCAGTACTTC. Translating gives CASSSGTSFFSSYEQYF.